This TCR beta chain was recovered during a study of cytomegalovirus exposure and HLA in healthy donors. The wider study: Falling in the Caucasian-associated ancestry cluster were 65% to 90% of around 370 genotyped donors.

In the case of this clone: What it binds is not known.

Per the germline V gene, CDR1 is SEHNR and CDR2 is FQNEAQ (reference sequence). There are 15 residues in the CDR3. V was clipped by 2 bases and J by 2 bases; unmatched bases: 3. Points from the study as a whole: Altogether, some 170 TCR beta chains were recorded as cytomegalovirus-associated. Previous analysis showed most TCR beta V segments were productive about 90% or about 30% of the time. Follow-up analysis seemed to connect common viral pathogens with several of the most significant clusters identified.

13 Jbeta primers and 60 Vbeta primers were used for the PCR. Generated by immunoSEQ multiplex PCR, the TCRdb table keeps only in-frame clones and is missing some. The top ten hold just under 3% of the sample, which has over 150,000 clones, around 73% seen once. The chain couples TRBV7-9 to TRBJ2-7, with 10 bases lining up with TRBD1. This receptor was identified in a woman in her twenties or thirties in good health and CMV-seronegative. Sequencing used PBMCs. CDR3 sequence (DNA): TGTGCCAGCAGCTTAATAGGGACAGGGGCCTACGAGCAGTACTTC. This codes for CASSLIGTGAYEQYF.